Below, 15 T cell receptor beta chains from the same sample are listed, as sequenced in a study of shared clonotypes between healthy human individuals. TCRdb's copy holds only in-frame clones and misses some; the assay was immunoSEQ multiplex PCR. This sample has around 990,000 clones, with roughly 77% found just once. Sequenced: memory CD4+ T cells from PBMCs. The subset denotes: CD45RA-negative fraction. All receptors come from a man between 18 and 29 years old in good health. Some clones in this sample may be carry-over from other donors' samples.

The chain has TRBV27 and TRBJ1-1; the D is unclear. The germline CDR1 and CDR2 sequences are MNHEY and SMNVEV (reference sequence). This CDR3 has 15 residues. The V end lost 8 bases, the J end lost 3 bases, and 19 bases lay between the germline ends. The CDR3 reads CASASGRRADTEAFF. The CDR3 nucleotides are TGTGCCAGCGCCTCCGGGAGGAGGGCGGACACTGAAGCTTTCTTT.

In regard to this clone: This same CDR3 is encoded by further DNA sequences in the sample. The rearrangement joins TRBV6-5 to TRBJ1-3; D is ambiguous. Trimming left V 2 bases short and J 0 bases short, with 5 bases between. The germline V gene encodes CDR1 MNHEY and CDR2 SVGAGI. CDR3 size: 14 residues. For the CDR3, the DNA is TGTGCCAGCAGTTACAGGAGCTCTGGAAACACCATATATTTT. Amino acids: CASSYRSSGNTIYF.

The rearrangement joins TRBV7-3 to TRBJ1-1, with no clear D. Germline lookup yields CDR1 SGHTA and CDR2 FQGTGA. Trimming took 5 bases from V and 5 from J, leaving 15 bases between them. This CDR3 is built from 14 residues. CDR3 coding DNA: TGTGCCAGCAGCCTTATCTCTGTGGGGACTGAAGCTTTCTTT. Encoded protein: CASSLISVGTEAFF.

The chain links TRBV5-1 to TRBJ2-7; D ambiguous. The CDR3 covers 14 residues. The V end lost 1 base, the J end lost 4 bases, and 12 bases lay between the germline ends. Germline CDR1 SGHRS, CDR2 YFSETQ. CDR3 amino acids: CASSLSAGIYEQYF. In DNA, the CDR3 is TGCGCCAGCAGCTTGTCGGCAGGAATTTACGAGCAGTACTTC.

On this clone itself: Other DNA sequences in the same sample also yield this CDR3. J is TRBJ1-2 and V is TRBV7-9, with D unclear. The CDR3 spans 13 residues. The ends were cut back, 5 bases at V and 2 bases at J, with 9 bases in the middle. In germline, CDR1 is SEHNR, CDR2 FQNEAQ (reference sequence). As DNA, the CDR3 is TGTGCCAGCAGCCTTGGAATAAACTATGGCTACACCTTC. Translated, it gives CASSLGINYGYTF.

The chain links TRBV7-9 to TRBJ1-1, with TRBD1 matching over 9 bases. From germline, CDR1 is SEHNR and CDR2 FQNEAQ (reference sequence). The V and J ends lost 4 bases and 5 bases, in that order; junction bases with no gene match: 8. This CDR3 contains 15 residues. CDR3 in amino acids: CASSSSGTGPTEAFF. The CDR3 region has the DNA TGTGCCAGCAGCTCCTCCGGGACAGGGCCAACTGAAGCTTTCTTT.

This clone has more than one count but fewer than ten. Written as DNA, the CDR3 is TGCAGCGTTGCCGGATCGGGAAAACTGTTTTTT. Protein sequence: CSVAGSGKLFF. This chain joins TRBV29-1 and TRBJ1-4; no clear D gene. This CDR3 has 11 amino acids. Trimming cost V 4 bases and J 10 bases, with 10 bases left between them. Looked up from germline, CDR1 is SQVTM and CDR2 is ANQGSEA.

The CDR3, as DNA: TGTGCCTGGAGTGCCCTGAGCGGGAGTTTGAATGAGCAGTTCTTC. This encodes CAWSALSGSLNEQFF. The J gene is TRBJ2-1, the V gene TRBV30; 8 nucleotides line up with TRBD2. The V gene's germline CDR1 is GTSNPN and CDR2 SVGIG (reference sequence). This CDR3 has 15 amino acids. V gave up 1 base and J gave up 7 bases; unmatched junction bases: 9.

In nucleotides, the CDR3 is TGTGCCAGCAGCTTCGGGCGAGACAGCCAGAACTATGGCTACACCTTC. This encodes CASSFGRDSQNYGYTF. The chain has TRBV7-2 and TRBJ1-2; D might be TRBD1 (5 bases). Germline V gene lookup returns CDR1 SGHTA and CDR2 FQGNSA. Trimming left V 3 bases short and J 2 bases short, with 16 bases between. The CDR3 has 16 amino acids.

V and J are TRBV27 and TRBJ2-5; a possible D gene is TRBD1 (6 bases). CDR1 and CDR2 (germline): MNHEY, SMNVEV (reference sequence). Trimming removed 6 bases at V and 5 bases at J, with 16 bases between. The CDR3 runs to 14 residues. The CDR3 region has the DNA TGTGCCAGCAGAACCGGGACAAGGATGGAGACCCAGTACTTC. Its protein product is CASRTGTRMETQYF.

The genes are TRBV7-2 and TRBJ2-5; the match to TRBD2 covers 8 bases. From germline, CDR1 is SGHTA and CDR2 FQGNSA. Unmatched junction bases numbered 15, after V lost 5 bases and J lost 4 bases. The CDR3 spans 17 residues. The CDR3 is CASSPGVGGRFIETQYF. CDR3 nucleotide sequence: TGTGCCAGCAGCCCAGGGGTTGGCGGGAGGTTTATAGAGACCCAGTACTTC.

V usage is TRBV25-1 and J usage is TRBJ2-3; D possibly corresponds to TRBD1 (6 bases). The CDR3 spans 15 residues. CDR1 and CDR2 from the germline V gene are MGHDK and SYGVNS. V was clipped by 5 bases and J by 1 base, with 13 bases between them. In DNA, the CDR3 is TGTGCCAGCAGTTTTACAGGGCCTGGCACAGATACGCAGTATTTT. Translating gives CASSFTGPGTDTQYF.

This chain links TRBV6-4 with TRBJ2-1; D remains ambiguous. Trimming shortened V by 4 bases and J by 9 bases, and 13 bases separated the two germline ends. CDR3 size: 13 residues. Germline assignment: CDR1 MRHNA and CDR2 SNTAGT. CDR3 sequence: CASSGTGASEQFF. CDR3 DNA sequence: TGTGCCAGCAGTGGTACCGGCGCCAGTGAGCAGTTCTTC.

The count of this clone is one. The chain links TRBV28 to TRBJ2-1, with a possible D match to TRBD2 (6 bases). The CDR3 consists of 17 residues. The germline CDR1 and CDR2 sequences are MDHEN and SYDVKM. Trimming took off 6 bases at V and 0 bases at J, with 18 bases between the two ends. CDR3 nucleotide sequence: TGTGCCAGCAGACCCCCCGGGACTCCAAGCTCCTACAATGAGCAGTTCTTC. It codes for CASRPPGTPSSYNEQFF.

The chain carries TRBV6-5 and TRBJ2-1; 7 bases fit TRBD2. Germline CDR1 is MNHEY and CDR2 is SVGAGI. The V and J ends lost 3 bases and 2 bases, in that order; junction bases with no gene match: 4. The CDR3 consists of 15 residues. The CDR3 DNA reads TGTGCCAGCAGTTATCGAGCGGGACCCTACAATGAGCAGTTCTTC. Translating it yields CASSYRAGPYNEQFF.